This TCR beta chain was found in a study of T cell repertoires in cytomegalovirus infection. The germline V and J ends were trimmed by 4 bases and 5 bases, with 5 bases remaining between them. The germline gives CDR1 LGHNT, CDR2 FRNRAP. The CDR3 loop spans 11 amino acids. This clonotype was seen repeatedly, ten times or more. TCRdb processed the reads anew with MiXCR; each CDR3 protein has one entry. The sample has just under 300,000 distinct CDR3 sequences, around 10% seen once. The specimen was PBMCs. The chain carries TRBV12-5 and TRBJ1-1; D remains ambiguous. The source of this sequence is a human donor in good health (CMV status not recorded). Some clones in this sample may be carry-over from other donors' samples. The chain's CDR3 is CASGWGTEAFF. The DNA of the CDR3 is TGTGCTAGTGGTTGGGGTACTGAAGCTTTCTTT.